This T cell receptor (beta chain) was captured in a study of technical replicates of blood from four donors. This clone appeared a few times. This table comes from immunoSEQ multiplex PCR, and its TCRdb copy is limited to in-frame clones, with some not included. Of around 81,000 clones in the sample, roughly four fifths were seen once. The sample taken for sequencing was PBMCs. This TCR was sampled from a human donor in good health. Some clones in this sample may be carry-over from other donors' samples.

CDR3 amino acids: CASSRQRNTEAFF. The CDR3 coding sequence is TGTGCCAGCAGCAGGCAGCGGAACACTGAAGCTTTCTTT. The rearrangement joins TRBV7-3 to TRBJ1-1; D gene uncertain. V lost 5 bases and J 1 base, leaving 8 bases between the germline ends. The CDR3 has 13 amino acids. Germline CDR1 reads SGHTA; CDR2 reads FQGTGA.